The 23 T cell receptor beta chains listed next were all sequenced from one sample in a study of CD4 and CD8 cells across lung adenocarcinoma regions. TCRdb re-called the PCR reads through MiXCR, storing one row per CDR3 protein. The sample yields 4,000 to 5,500 distinct CDR3 sequences, 55% to 70% seen once. The source material was CD4+ T cells from the center of a lung tumor. Receptors originate from a male donor with lung adenocarcinoma. The CD4 and CD8 labels of this study may be unreliable.

The rearrangement uses TRBV6-5 and TRBJ2-5, with 9 bases matching TRBD1. This CDR3 has 15 amino acids. Germline V CDR1 and CDR2: MNHEY, SVGAGI. J lost 4 bases, V lost 0 bases, and 3 bases had no gene match. CDR3 sequence reads: CASSYSGTGLETQYF. CDR3 in DNA: TGTGCCAGCAGTTACTCAGGGACAGGGTTAGAGACCCAGTACTTC.

This clonotype was seen more than once but under ten times. The CDR3 reads CASSQDAGPRETQYF. The DNA of the CDR3 is TGTGCCAGCAGCCAAGACGCAGGGCCCAGGGAGACCCAGTACTTC. The chain joins TRBV3-1 to TRBJ2-5; D may be TRBD1 (5 bases). Trimming pared 0 bases from V and 5 bases from J, leaving 13 bases between. The CDR3 runs to 15 residues. Germline values: CDR1 LGHDT, CDR2 YNNKEL (reference sequence).

This clonotype was counted once. The rearrangement joins TRBV6-1 to TRBJ1-1; weak D call: TRBD1 (5 bases). Germline values: CDR1 MNHNS, CDR2 SASEGT. The CDR3 runs to 13 residues. The germline V and J ends were trimmed by 8 bases and 3 bases, with 13 bases remaining between them. Here the CDR3 DNA reads TGTGCCAGCGGGTGGACAATTCACACTGAAGCTTTCTTT. Its protein product is CASGWTIHTEAFF.

This clonotype is medium-sized (0.01 to 0.1%) within its sample. With a much larger clone just one base away, this may be a read error. The limits of the CDR3 on the DNA are not certain, so only TCRdb's listed CDR3 is given. The chain combines TRBV6-5 with TRBJ2-1; the D call in the table, TRBD2, was not verified against the DNA. The germline V gene has CDR1 MNHEY and CDR2 SVGAGI. Both ends counted, the CDR3 spans 16 residues. The CDR3 here is CASSSSGLGYSIEQYF.

The gene calls are TRBV10-3 and TRBJ2-1; D possibly matches TRBD1 or TRBD2 (5 bases each). CDR3 length: 15 residues. Trimming stripped 9 bases from V and 2 bases from J, with 17 bases between. Germline loops: CDR1 ENHRY, CDR2 SYGVKD. CDR3 protein: CAITYRDRPYNEQFF. The CDR3, as DNA: TGTGCCATTACGTATCGGGACCGTCCCTACAATGAGCAGTTCTTC.

Here the CDR3 DNA reads TGTGCCAGCAGGGCCAGGGCTAGGACTGAAGCTTTCTTT. Protein: CASRARARTEAFF. The chain is built from TRBV6-1 and TRBJ1-1; D is perhaps TRBD1 (5 bases). The CDR3 is made up of 13 amino acids. Looked up from germline, CDR1 is MNHNS and CDR2 is SASEGT. Trimming stripped 6 bases from V and 5 bases from J, with 13 bases between.

The chain links TRBV6-1 to TRBJ2-7, with 9 positions matching TRBD2. The junction had 6 bases not matched to a gene; V was cut back by 0 bases and J by 3 bases. Germline V gene data show CDR1 as MNHNS and CDR2 as SASEGT. This CDR3 region has 16 residues. The CDR3 DNA follows: TGTGCCAGCAGTGAAGCGGGGCGGGAGGGCCTCTACGAGCAGTACTTC. This sequence encodes CASSEAGREGLYEQYF.

Comments on this clonotype: An end of the junction differs from the germline gene, which may be a read error. The rearrangement uses TRBV27 and TRBJ2-3, with D perhaps matching TRBD2 (6 bases). Germline values: CDR1 MNHEY, CDR2 SMNVEV (reference sequence). This CDR3 has 14 residues. CDR3 sequence (DNA): TGTGCGGGCAGTCGGGGGTGTGACCCAGAGACCCAGTATTTC. It is translated as CAGSRGCDPETQYF.

Relative to its sample, this clonotype is large (0.1 to 1%). Here the CDR3 DNA reads TGTGCCAGCAGTCCGACCTACTCCATTTCCTACAATGAGCAGTTCTTC. It codes for CASSPTYSISYNEQFF. The chain uses TRBV6-1 and TRBJ2-1; D remains ambiguous. The germline V gene encodes CDR1 MNHNS and CDR2 SASEGT. V dropped 5 bases and J dropped 1 base, with 15 bases sitting between them. There are 16 residues in the CDR3.

This chain uses TRBV4-1 with TRBJ2-3; D not resolved. V dropped 0 bases and J dropped 0 bases, with 7 bases sitting between them. There are 15 residues in the CDR3. Germline V lookup: CDR1 MGHRA, CDR2 YSYEKL. The DNA of the CDR3 is TGCGCCAGCAGCCAAGATCCCCGGAGCACAGATACGCAGTATTTT. This encodes CASSQDPRSTDTQYF.

The chain employs TRBV25-1 and TRBJ2-1; tentatively, D is TRBD1 (5 bases). The V end was cut by 3 bases, the J end by 2 bases, with 11 bases between. Germline V CDR1 and CDR2: MGHDK, SYGVNS. The CDR3 is made up of 15 amino acids. This CDR3 reads CASSEAGQTYNEQFF. The CDR3 DNA is TGTGCCAGCAGTGAGGCAGGGCAGACCTACAATGAGCAGTTCTTC.

The chain recombines TRBV11-2 with TRBJ2-1, with TRBD2 as a possible D gene (7 bases). This CDR3 has 17 amino acids. Germline V gene lookup returns CDR1 SGHAT and CDR2 FQNNGV. The ends were cut back, 5 bases at V and 0 bases at J, with 17 bases in the middle. CDR3 loop: CASSPRGASSSYNEQFF. CDR3 nucleotides: TGTGCCAGCAGCCCCCGGGGGGCGTCGAGCTCCTACAATGAGCAGTTCTTC.

Comments on this clonotype: At one end, the junction sequence differs from germline, possibly due to a read error. This chain links TRBV6-1 with TRBJ2-1; D may match TRBD1 or TRBD2 (6 bases each). Germline V CDR1 and CDR2: MNHNS, SASEGT. The CDR3 is 15 amino acids. CDR3 in DNA: TGTGCCAGCAGTGGGGATCCCGGGAGAGGGGGTGAGCTGTTCTTT. This codes for CASSGDPGRGGELFF.

This clonotype counts as large. The chain is built from TRBV6-1 and TRBJ2-1; maybe TRBD2 (5 bases). V was shortened by 3 bases and J by 4 bases, with 10 bases between the two germline ends. Germline CDR1 MNHNS, CDR2 SASEGT. CDR3 length equals 14 residues. Here the CDR3 reads CASSDRTGYNEQFF. Here the CDR3 DNA reads TGTGCCAGCAGTGATAGGACGGGGTACAATGAGCAGTTCTTC.

This clonotype was picked up one time. The chain is built from TRBV7-8 and TRBJ2-2; TRBD2 aligns across 10 bases. Trimming cost V 2 bases and J 3 bases; bases outside gene matches: 3. The CDR3 loop spans 16 amino acids. Germline-derived CDR1 and CDR2 are SGHVS and FQNEAQ. CDR3 nucleotide sequence: TGTGCCAGCAGCTTAAGAACTAGCGGGGACACCGGGGAGCTGTTTTTT. This gives the protein CASSLRTSGDTGELFF.

A word on this clonotype: A read error may be the cause here, since a much bigger clone is one base away. V usage is TRBV6-4 and J usage is TRBJ2-2; 9 nucleotides line up with TRBD1. Germline-derived CDR1 and CDR2 are MRHNA and SNTAGT. The CDR3 totals 16 residues. CDR3 DNA sequence: TGTGCCAGCAGTGTCCACAGGGGGCTGGACACCAGGGAGCTGTTTTTT. Amino acids: CASSVHRGLDTRELFF.

To note about this clonotype: One end of the junction fails to match germline, which may point to a read error. The chain has TRBV10-3 and TRBJ2-5; 12 nucleotides agree with TRBD2. The last part of the DNA fits TRBJ2-7 better; the J call may be wrong. The germline V gene encodes CDR1 ENHRY and CDR2 SYGVKD. CDR3 length: 15 residues. This CDR3 reads CASSDRLAGASEQYF. The CDR3 region has the DNA TGTGCCAGCAGTGATCGACTAGCGGGAGCTTCCGAGCAGTACTTC.

This clonotype is classed as hyperexpanded. V is TRBV10-3 and J is TRBJ2-2; TRBD2 matches 14 bases. The CDR3 contains 17 residues. CDR1 is ENHRY, CDR2 SYGVKD, per germline. The V gene end was trimmed by 4 bases and the J gene end by 6 bases; junction bases not matched to a gene: 7. The CDR3, as DNA: TGTGCCATCAGTGCCACTGGACTAGCGGGAGGTGCCGGGGAGCTGTTTTTT. Its protein is CAISATGLAGGAGELFF.

V is TRBV6-1 and J is TRBJ2-5; 11 bases align to TRBD2. Gene TRBJ2-7 matches the end of the DNA better, so the J call may be wrong. The CDR3 consists of 16 residues. Germline V gene lookup returns CDR1 MNHNS and CDR2 SASEGT. The chain's CDR3 is CASSPPGTSGSYEQYF. CDR3 DNA sequence: TGTGCCAGCAGTCCTCCCGGGACTAGCGGCTCCTACGAGCAGTACTTC.

The chain links TRBV6-1 to TRBJ2-2, with D possibly matching TRBD1 (5 bases). This CDR3 has 15 amino acids. Trimming stripped 8 bases from V and 0 bases from J, with 13 bases between. CDR1 MNHNS and CDR2 SASEGT come from the germline V gene. CDR3 residues: CASDRTRTNTGELFF. The CDR3 DNA reads as TGTGCCAGCGATAGGACACGGACGAACACCGGGGAGCTGTTTTTT.

This clonotype was found once. The chain recombines TRBV6-2 or TRBV6-3 with TRBJ1-6, with unresolved D. Trimming pared 2 bases from V and 7 bases from J, leaving 12 bases between. The CDR3 is 15 amino acids. CDR1 is MNHEY, CDR2 SVGEGT, per germline. CDR3 in DNA: TGTGCCAGCAGTTACAGCCGACGGTTAAATTCACCCCTCCACTTT. Its translation: CASSYSRRLNSPLHF.

V usage is TRBV7-2 and J usage is TRBJ2-5; D call uncertain. This CDR3 region has 13 residues. The V end was cut by 3 bases, the J end by 4 bases, with 9 bases between. CDR1 SGHTA and CDR2 FQGNSA come from the germline V gene. The CDR3 loop reads CASSFRRLETQYF. DNA of the CDR3: TGTGCCAGCAGCTTTCGGCGCCTAGAGACCCAGTACTTC.

The chain has TRBV6-5 and TRBJ2-1; 9 nucleotides line up with TRBD1. J gave up 10 bases and V 4 bases, and 8 bases lay outside the gene matches. Germline CDR1 MNHEY, CDR2 SVGAGI. This CDR3 contains 14 residues. In DNA, the CDR3 is TGTGCCAGCAGTTCCCGGGACAGGGTGCACGAGCAGTTCTTC. Residues: CASSSRDRVHEQFF.